The T cell receptor beta chain described here comes from a study of T cells in Graves' hyperthyroidism and ophthalmopathy. Hyperthyroidism of Graves' type that showed no ophthalmopathy progression within 18 months was stable. With a duration under 2 months, the hyperthyroidism was newly diagnosed in patients aged 18 to 65. Germline V gene sequence: CDR1 SEHNR, CDR2 FQNEAQ (reference sequence). The V and J ends lost 8 bases and 3 bases, in that order; junction bases with no gene match: 10. The CDR3 is made up of 15 amino acids. Amplification of TCR beta CDR3 regions used RNA as the template. Carried out on the TCR CDR3, a first-round RT-PCR used the HTBI primer set. Via MiXCR, TCRdb re-called the multiplex PCR reads, giving one row per CDR3 protein. This repertoire shows more than 550,000 distinct CDR3 sequences, around a sixth found once; its top ten account for about 16%.

Material: blood. The chain links TRBV7-9 to TRBJ2-5, with 9 bases lining up with TRBD1. This TCR was sampled from a man aged 45-65 years with Graves' hyperthyroidism. The CDR3 loop is CASERGDRVEETQYF. As DNA, the CDR3 is TGTGCCAGCGAACGAGGGGACAGGGTGGAAGAGACCCAGTACTTC.